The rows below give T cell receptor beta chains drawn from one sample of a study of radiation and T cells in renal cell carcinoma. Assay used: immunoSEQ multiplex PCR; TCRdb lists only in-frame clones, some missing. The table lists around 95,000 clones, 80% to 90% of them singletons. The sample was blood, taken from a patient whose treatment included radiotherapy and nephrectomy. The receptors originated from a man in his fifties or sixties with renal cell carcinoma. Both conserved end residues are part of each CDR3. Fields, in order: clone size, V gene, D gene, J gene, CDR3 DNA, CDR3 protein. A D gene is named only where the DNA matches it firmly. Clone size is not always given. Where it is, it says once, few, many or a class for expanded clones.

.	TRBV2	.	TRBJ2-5	TGTGCCAGCAGTACGGGGTCTCCGGAGACCCAGTACTTC	CASSTGSPETQYF
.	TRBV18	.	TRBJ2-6	TGTGCCAGCTCACCCGCGGGGGCCAACGTCCTGACTTTC	CASSPAGANVLTF
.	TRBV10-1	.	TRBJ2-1	TGCGCCAGCAGTGAGTCGATATTTCAGGGGTTCTACAATGAGCAGTTCTTC	CASSESIFQGFYNEQFF
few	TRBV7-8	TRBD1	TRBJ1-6	TGTGCCAGCAGCTCCCCCTCTGGGACAGGACCGAATTCACCCCTCCACTTT	CASSSPSGTGPNSPLHF
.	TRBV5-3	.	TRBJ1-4	TGTGCCAGAAGCTTGGCGGGGACAAGGGGTCTGGGAGGTCCCTTT	CARSLAGTRGLGGPF
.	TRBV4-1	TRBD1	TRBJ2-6	TGCGCCAGCAGCCCCAGGGGGACAGGAGGAACTGGGGCCAACGTCCTGACTTTC	CASSPRGTGGTGANVLTF
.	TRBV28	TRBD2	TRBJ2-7	TGTGCCAGCAGTCCGCCTAGCGGGAGCTTCTACGAGCAGTACTTC	CASSPPSGSFYEQYF
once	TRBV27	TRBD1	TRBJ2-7	TGTGCCAGCAGTTTAGTCAGGGGGCGGGGTGAGCAGTACTTC	CASSLVRGRGEQYF
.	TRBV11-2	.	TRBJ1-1	TGTGCCAGCAGCTTAAACGTATTCCGGCCCTGGAACACTGAAGCTTTCTTT	CASSLNVFRPWNTEAFF
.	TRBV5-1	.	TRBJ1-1	TGCGCCAGCAGCTTGGGCCCGACGAACACTGAAGCTTTCTTT	CASSLGPTNTEAFF
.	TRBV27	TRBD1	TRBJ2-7	TGTGCCAGCAGGACACCTCTCCCCGGGACAGGGACCTACGAGCAGTACTTC	CASRTPLPGTGTYEQYF
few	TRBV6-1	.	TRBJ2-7	TGTGCCAGCAGTGTTTTCAGGGGACCCAACGAGCAGTACTTC	CASSVFRGPNEQYF
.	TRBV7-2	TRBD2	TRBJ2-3	TGTGCCAGCAGCCCTAGTACAGCGGGAGTTAGGACAGATACGCAGTATTTT	CASSPSTAGVRTDTQYF
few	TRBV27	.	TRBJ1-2	TGTGCCAGCAGTCCCCGAAGCTCAGAGAACTATGGCTACACCTTC	CASSPRSSENYGYTF
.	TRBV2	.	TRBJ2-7	TGTGCCAGCAGGCCCGGCCGTACTACTCGGGAAGGAGGCTACGAGCAGTACTTC	CASRPGRTTREGGYEQYF
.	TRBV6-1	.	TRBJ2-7	TGTGCCAGCAGCCCCTCAGGGTTAGCCTACGAGCAGTACTTC	CASSPSGLAYEQYF
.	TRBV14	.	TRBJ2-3	TGTGCCAGCAGCCAACTCCGACTAGAATCCACTTCGAATACGCAGTATTTT	CASSQLRLESTSNTQYF
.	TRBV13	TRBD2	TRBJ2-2	TGTGCCAGCAGGGTGGAGGGACTAGCGGGGGACACCGGGGAGCTGTTTTTT	CASRVEGLAGDTGELFF
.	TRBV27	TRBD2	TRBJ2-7	TGTGCCAGCAGTCCGACCCGACTAGCCCTTTCCTACGAGCAGTACTTC	CASSPTRLALSYEQYF
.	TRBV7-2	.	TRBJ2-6	TGTGCCAGCAGCTTAGGGGGCAGGGGTCAACCTGGGGCCAACGTCCTGACTTTC	CASSLGGRGQPGANVLTF
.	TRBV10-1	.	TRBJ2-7	TGCGCCAGCTCAGGTCAGGGGCCCCTCGAGCAGTACTTC	CASSGQGPLEQYF
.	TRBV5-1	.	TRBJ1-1	TGCGCCAGCAGCCTCCCCGTACCGAACACTGAAGCTTTCTTT	CASSLPVPNTEAFF
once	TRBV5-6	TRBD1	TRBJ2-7	TGTGCCAGCAGCTTGGGACCGGGACAGGGGAGCAACGAGCAGTACTTC	CASSLGPGQGSNEQYF
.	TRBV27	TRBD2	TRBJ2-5	TGTGCCAGCAGACGACCGGGGGGGACAACCGAGACCCAGTACTTC	CASRRPGGTTETQYF
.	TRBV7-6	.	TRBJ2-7	TGTGCCAGCAGCTTAGCGATCAGGGGTGGCGAGCAGTACTTC	CASSLAIRGGEQYF
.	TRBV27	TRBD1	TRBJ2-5	TGTGCCAGCTCGGACAGGGGAGAGACCCAGTACTTC	CASSDRGETQYF
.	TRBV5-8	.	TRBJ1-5	TGTGCCAGCAGCTTTACAGGGAATCAGCCCCAGCATTTT	CASSFTGNQPQHF